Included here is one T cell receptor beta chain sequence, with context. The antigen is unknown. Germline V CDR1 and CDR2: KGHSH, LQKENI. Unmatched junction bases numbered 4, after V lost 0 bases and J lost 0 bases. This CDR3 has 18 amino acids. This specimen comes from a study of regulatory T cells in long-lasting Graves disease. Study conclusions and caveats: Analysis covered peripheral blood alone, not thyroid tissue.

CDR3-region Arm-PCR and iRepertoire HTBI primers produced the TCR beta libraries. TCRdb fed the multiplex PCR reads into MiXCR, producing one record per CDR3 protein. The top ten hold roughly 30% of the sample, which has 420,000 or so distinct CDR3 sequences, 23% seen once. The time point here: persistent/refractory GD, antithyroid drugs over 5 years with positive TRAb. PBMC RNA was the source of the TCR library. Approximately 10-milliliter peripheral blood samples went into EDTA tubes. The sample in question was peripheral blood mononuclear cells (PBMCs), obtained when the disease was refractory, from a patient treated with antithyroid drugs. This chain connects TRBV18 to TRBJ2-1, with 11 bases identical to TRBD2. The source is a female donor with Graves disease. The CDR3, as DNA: TGTGCCAGCTCACCACCTCGACTAGCGGGATTCTCCTACAATGAGCAGTTCTTC. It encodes CASSPPRLAGFSYNEQFF.